This TCR beta chain derives from a study of T cell responses to AZD1222 COVID-19 vaccine. Study-wide points: After two AZD1222 doses, spike-specific TCR breadth and depth rose versus day 0. CD4 TCRs associated with vaccination spanned spike, dominating at 160-218 and 743-854.

The germline CDR1 and CDR2 sequences are MNHEY and SVGAGI. This CDR3 has 12 amino acids. The V end lost 6 bases, the J end lost 4 bases, and 9 bases lay between the germline ends. As regards this clone: Its antigen is unknown. Other DNA sequences in the sample encode the same CDR3.

TCRdb keeps only in-frame clones here, not all; method: immunoSEQ multiplex PCR. In the table there are about 140,000 clones, 75% to 95% of which are singletons. The clonotype was recovered from an adult in good health. The sequencing used peripheral blood, collected on day 0 of AZD1222 vaccination. The chain recombines TRBV6-5 with TRBJ1-2, with D possibly TRBD1 on 5 matching bases. CDR3 nucleotide sequence: TGTGCCAGCAGCAGGGATAGCTATGGCTACACCTTC. It codes for CASSRDSYGYTF.